These 13 T cell receptor beta chains were sequenced from one sample in a study of OX40 agonist ivuxolimab in advanced cancers. TCRdb keeps only in-frame clones here, not all; method: immunoSEQ multiplex PCR. The sample has about 76,000 clones; about 87% are singletons. The sample here was CD4+ or CD8+ T cells sorted from blood, taken in a trial of the OX40 agonist ivuxolimab. These receptor sequences come from an adult with an advanced solid tumor such as melanoma, head and neck, liver or kidney cancer.

DNA for the CDR3: TGTGCCAGCACCACCCGGACAGGTTCCTACAATGAGCAGTTCTTC. Amino acids: CASTTRTGSYNEQFF. The chain combines TRBV6-1 with TRBJ2-1; TRBD1 matches at 7 bases. Per the germline V gene, CDR1 is MNHNS and CDR2 is SASEGT. The CDR3 has 15 residues. V shed 7 bases and J 1 base; nucleotides not matched to a gene: 7.

With respect to this clone: Distinct nucleotide sequences in the sample also encode this CDR3. This rearrangement joins TRBV27 to TRBJ2-3; 8 nucleotides align to TRBD1. This CDR3 has 17 residues. Per germline, CDR1 MNHEY and CDR2 SMNVEV (reference sequence). Trimming at V came to 5 bases and at J to 2 bases, leaving 12 bases not matched to a gene. The DNA of the CDR3 is TGTGCCAGCAGTCCCGGGACAGGTGGTGTGGACACAGATACGCAGTATTTT. Protein sequence: CASSPGTGGVDTDTQYF.

This rearrangement joins TRBV7-2 to TRBJ2-1; 8 positions agree with TRBD1. This CDR3 spans 15 amino acids. Germline CDR1 and CDR2: SGHTA and FQGNSA. V dropped 5 bases and J dropped 2; count of bases not matched to a gene: 5. The CDR3 DNA reads TGTGCCAGCAGCCACCGGACAGGGCCCTACAATGAGCAGTTCTTC. This sequence encodes CASSHRTGPYNEQFF.

The rearrangement joins TRBV7-2 to TRBJ2-2; D is undetermined. Germline V gene lookup returns CDR1 SGHTA and CDR2 FQGNSA. V lost 4 bases, J lost 5 bases, and 14 bases lay in between. This CDR3 has 15 amino acids. The CDR3 sequence: CASSYTAARTGELFF. The CDR3 bases are TGTGCCAGCAGCTATACGGCCGCGAGGACCGGGGAGCTGTTTTTT.

This clone is a singleton in its sample. This chain joins TRBV19 and TRBJ2-5; the match to TRBD2 covers 7 bases. The germline V gene encodes CDR1 LNHDA and CDR2 SQIVND (reference sequence). J gave up 5 bases and V 5 bases, and 8 bases lay outside the gene matches. The CDR3 extends over 14 amino acids. CDR3 DNA: TGTGCCAGTAGTCCTAGGAAGGGAGGGGAGACCCAGTACTTC. Residues: CASSPRKGGETQYF.

The rearrangement joins TRBV29-1 to TRBJ2-1, with a possible D match to TRBD2 (6 bases). The germline V and J ends were trimmed by 0 bases and 4 bases, with 19 bases remaining between them. Germline values: CDR1 SQVTM, CDR2 ANQGSEA. The CDR3 covers 17 residues. The CDR3 region is CSVEDPGRPVLYNEQFF. CDR3 DNA sequence: TGCAGCGTTGAAGATCCAGGGAGGCCAGTACTTTACAATGAGCAGTTCTTC.

The chain combines TRBV28 with TRBJ2-3; unclear D gene. The V end lost 8 bases, the J end lost 2 bases, and 14 bases lay between the germline ends. The germline V gene has CDR1 MDHEN and CDR2 SYDVKM. The CDR3 spans 14 residues. The CDR3 protein is CASSGLENTDTQYF. CDR3 nucleotides: TGTGCCAGCTCCGGGCTAGAAAACACAGATACGCAGTATTTT.

The J gene is TRBJ1-2, the V gene TRBV9; tentative D call: TRBD1 (5 bases). The CDR3 runs 14 residues. CDR1 is SGDLS and CDR2 is YYNGEE in the germline V gene. V was cut by 5 bases and J by 2 bases, with 13 bases left in between. The CDR3 DNA reads as TGTGCCAGCAGTCCTCTTGGGGACAACTATGGCTACACCTTC. It translates to CASSPLGDNYGYTF.

The rearrangement uses TRBV19 and TRBJ1-5; TRBD1 is a possible D gene (6 bases). V was trimmed by 5 bases and J by 0 bases, leaving 11 bases between them. This CDR3 region has 15 residues. Germline CDR1 reads LNHDA; CDR2 reads SQIVND (reference sequence). The CDR3 reads CASSDRFYSNQPQHF. DNA for the CDR3: TGTGCCAGTAGTGACAGGTTTTATAGCAATCAGCCCCAGCATTTT.

The chain has TRBV28 and TRBJ2-5; D possibly corresponds to TRBD2 (7 bases). V gave up 3 bases and J gave up 5 bases, with 13 bases separating them. The CDR3 consists of 14 residues. Germline V lookup: CDR1 MDHEN, CDR2 SYDVKM. CDR3 in amino acids: CASSLRGGTETQYF. CDR3 sequence (DNA): TGTGCCAGCAGTTTGAGGGGGGGGACGGAGACCCAGTACTTC.

The chain employs TRBV6-1 and TRBJ1-5; D is unclear. Germline values: CDR1 MNHNS, CDR2 SASEGT. V was pared by 3 bases and J by 4 bases, with 1 base between. The CDR3 is 11 amino acids. The CDR3 region is CASSENQPQHF. The CDR3 coding sequence is TGTGCCAGCAGTGAGAATCAGCCCCAGCATTTT.

The chain combines TRBV11-2 with TRBJ1-4, with 10 bases lining up with TRBD1. CDR1 and CDR2 from the germline V gene are SGHAT and FQNNGV. With V trimmed by 5 bases and J by 7 bases, 13 bases remained unmatched. This CDR3 is 17 amino acids long. The CDR3 nucleotides read TGTGCCAGCAGCGGAGCAGTAACGGGACAGGGGCTTGAAAAACTGTTTTTT. Translated, it gives CASSGAVTGQGLEKLFF. Together with reference TRBV11-2 and TRBJ1-4, the CDR3 gives the full variable domain: EAGVAQSPRYKIIEKRQSVAFWCNPISGHATLYWYQQILGQGPKLLIQFQNNGVVDDSQLPKDRFSAERLKGVDSTLKIQPAKLEDSAVYLCASSGAVTGQGLEKLFFGSGTQLSVL.

This clone was seen a handful of times. The V gene is TRBV30, the J gene TRBJ2-1; 9 bases are shared with TRBD1. In germline, CDR1 is GTSNPN, CDR2 SVGIG (reference sequence). This CDR3 has 14 residues. V shed 2 bases and J 7 bases; nucleotides not matched to a gene: 6. CDR3: CAWSPGQGNNEQFF. CDR3 sequence (DNA): TGTGCCTGGAGTCCGGGACAGGGTAATAATGAGCAGTTCTTC.